Included here is one T cell receptor beta chain sequence, with context. This entry is derived from a study of blood T cell repertoires in COVID-19. Assay used: immunoSEQ multiplex PCR; TCRdb lists only in-frame clones, some missing. This repertoire shows about 130,000 clones, more than 70% found once; its top ten account for around 3%. Germline trimming cut 2 bases from V and 7 bases from J; bases unmatched to any gene: 2. The CDR3 contains 14 residues. CDR1 is MDHEN and CDR2 is SYDVKM in the germline V gene. This clonotype originated in a woman over 75 with COVID-19, enrolled during active disease. The specimen was peripheral blood. The chain couples TRBV28 to TRBJ1-6; 7 bases agree with TRBD1. The CDR3 loop reads CASSLGDRNSPLHF. The CDR3 DNA reads as TGTGCCAGCAGTTTAGGGGACAGAAATTCACCCCTCCACTTT. Together with reference TRBV28 and TRBJ1-6, the CDR3 gives the full variable domain: DVKVTQSSRYLVKRTGEKVFLECVQDMDHENMFWYRQDPGLGLRLIYFSYDVKMKEKGDIPEGYSVSREKKERFSLILESASTNQTSMYLCASSLGDRNSPLHFGNGTRLTVT.